Below are 30 T cell receptor beta chains sequenced from a single sample in a study of CD8 T cells in ankylosing spondylitis. Findings of the study overall: Blood from ankylosing spondylitis patients appeared to carry a characteristic eight-variant TCR beta motif.

Antigens for these TCRs are unknown. TCRdb reprocessed the 5' RACE reads via MiXCR and lists one record per CDR3 protein. The sample lists around 450,000 distinct CDR3 sequences; roughly a quarter were seen once. The specimen was blood, either unsorted or a sorted T cell fraction (not recorded which). Receptors originate from a male donor with ankylosing spondylitis.

This clonotype has more than one count but fewer than ten. V and J are TRBV6-1 and TRBJ2-5; TRBD2 agrees at 12 bases. V was pared by 1 base and J by 5 bases, with 8 bases of the junction left unmatched. This CDR3 has 17 residues. Germline V gives CDR1 MNHNS, CDR2 SASEGT. The CDR3: CASSEDLLAGGGETQYF. In nucleotides, the CDR3 is TGTGCCAGCAGTGAAGACCTACTAGCGGGAGGAGGGGAGACCCAGTACTTC.

The chain links TRBV11-2 to TRBJ1-1, with D hard to call. Trimming removed 7 bases from V and 5 bases from J, with 17 bases in between. The CDR3 is made up of 14 amino acids. CDR1 and CDR2 from the germline V gene are SGHAT and FQNNGV. DNA of the CDR3: TGTGCCAGCATACCCCCTTGGCGCGGGACTGAAGCTTTCTTT. This translates into CASIPPWRGTEAFF.

The rearrangement uses TRBV19 and TRBJ1-5; TRBD1 aligns across 7 bases. The J segment lost 4 bases and the V segment lost 6 bases, leaving 9 bases of the junction unmatched. The CDR3 has 15 residues. Germline-derived CDR1 and CDR2 are LNHDA and SQIVND (reference sequence). CDR3 loop: CASSLQGSGNQPQHF. In nucleotides, the CDR3 is TGTGCCAGTAGCTTACAGGGGTCCGGTAATCAGCCCCAGCATTTT.

This clonotype was recorded a few times. The chain joins TRBV11-2 to TRBJ2-6; no definite D call. The ends were cut back, 5 bases at V and 0 bases at J, with 17 bases in the middle. The CDR3 contains 18 residues. Germline values: CDR1 SGHAT, CDR2 FQNNGV. CDR3 protein: CASSPGRLSSSGANVLTF. CDR3 in DNA: TGTGCCAGCAGCCCCGGACGCTTATCGAGCTCTGGGGCCAACGTCCTGACTTTC. The full variable domain, rest sourced from reference TRBV11-2 and TRBJ2-6, is EAGVAQSPRYKIIEKRQSVAFWCNPISGHATLYWYQQILGQGPKLLIQFQNNGVVDDSQLPKDRFSAERLKGVDSTLKIQPAKLEDSAVYLCASSPGRLSSSGANVLTFGAGSRLTVL.

The V and J genes are TRBV5-1 and TRBJ1-4; tentative D call: TRBD1 (5 bases). Germline CDR1 and CDR2: SGHRS and YFSETQ. The CDR3 runs 13 residues. Trimming took off 1 base at V and 8 bases at J, with 9 bases between the two ends. The CDR3: CASSLTRQEKLFF. CDR3 DNA sequence: TGCGCCAGCAGCTTGACTAGACAGGAAAAACTGTTTTTT.

V and J are TRBV27 and TRBJ2-7, with 9 bases matching TRBD2. The trim removed 5 bases at V and 2 bases at J, leaving 4 bases unmatched. The length of the CDR3 is 14 residues. CDR1 MNHEY and CDR2 SMNVEV come from the germline V gene (reference sequence). CDR3 coding DNA: TGTGCCAGCAGTGCTAGCGGGACCACCTACGAGCAGTACGTC. This translates into CASSASGTTYEQYV.

The gene calls are TRBV10-1 and TRBJ2-4; D not certain. Germline V lookup: CDR1 WNHNN, CDR2 SYGVQD (reference sequence). The CDR3 loop spans 13 amino acids. V lost 1 base and J lost 3, with 4 bases in between. The CDR3 is CASSELGKNIQYF. DNA for the CDR3: TGCGCCAGCAGTGAGTTGGGCAAAAACATTCAGTACTTC.

The rearrangement links TRBV5-1 to TRBJ2-1; D is perhaps TRBD1 (6 bases). Between the trimmed V and J ends, which lost 0 bases and 8 bases, there was a span of 12 bases. The CDR3 has 14 residues. Germline V gene lookup returns CDR1 SGHRS and CDR2 YFSETQ. As DNA, the CDR3 is TGCGCCAGCAGCTTGGTAAACAGGGTCGATGAGCAGTTCTTC. Residues: CASSLVNRVDEQFF.

The chain's CDR3 is CSVGHSNYGYTF. The DNA of the CDR3 is TGCAGCGTTGGACACTCCAACTATGGCTACACCTTC. The chain links TRBV29-1 to TRBJ1-2; D remains ambiguous. V shed 4 bases and J shed 2 bases, with 8 bases lying between them. Germline assignment: CDR1 SQVTM and CDR2 ANQGSEA. The CDR3 totals 12 residues.

This rearrangement joins TRBV20-1 to TRBJ2-7, with 10 bases identical to TRBD1. The V gene end was trimmed by 5 bases and the J gene end by 4 bases; junction bases not matched to a gene: 8. CDR1 and CDR2 (germline): DFQATT, SNEGSKA (reference sequence). CDR3 length equals 14 residues. In DNA, the CDR3 is TGCAGTGCTTCCCGGGACAGGGGTTGGTACGAGCAGTACTTC. It codes for CSASRDRGWYEQYF.

The J gene is TRBJ1-1, the V gene TRBV2; D possibly corresponds to TRBD1 (6 bases). There are 14 residues in the CDR3. V shed 6 bases and J shed 4 bases, with 15 bases lying between them. The germline gives CDR1 SNHLY, CDR2 FYNNEI. The CDR3 reads CASRQDSPGTEAFF. The CDR3 nucleotides read TGTGCCAGCAGACAGGACAGCCCGGGCACTGAAGCTTTCTTT.

This clonotype was recorded only once. This chain joins TRBV12-3 or TRBV12-4 and TRBJ2-1; D tentatively reads TRBD1 or TRBD2 (5 bases each). The CDR3 runs to 19 residues. V lost 6 bases, J lost 2 bases, and 26 bases lay in between. The CDR3 DNA sequence: TGTGCCAGCAGCCCCGCCCTTGGTATGGCGGAGGACACCTACAATGAGCAGTTCTTC. Protein: CASSPALGMAEDTYNEQFF.

The chain is built from TRBV7-8 and TRBJ2-2, with 9 bases that match TRBD1. The germline gives CDR1 SGHVS, CDR2 FQNEAQ. CDR3 size: 15 residues. V dropped 5 bases and J dropped 6; count of bases not matched to a gene: 7. This chain's CDR3 is CASSRDRVRSGELFF. As DNA, the CDR3 is TGTGCCAGCAGCCGGGACAGGGTACGGTCCGGGGAGCTGTTTTTT.

This clonotype was seen more than once but under ten times. The J gene is TRBJ1-2, the V gene TRBV2; possibly TRBD1 for D (5 bases). V was clipped by 2 bases and J by 4 bases, with 11 bases between them. Germline-derived CDR1 and CDR2 are SNHLY and FYNNEI. The CDR3 runs 14 residues. CDR3 residues: CASSERGRSYGYTF. The CDR3 bases are TGTGCCAGCAGTGAAAGGGGACGGAGCTATGGCTACACCTTC.

In this sample, this clonotype turned up a few times. J is TRBJ2-1 and V is TRBV6-6; D remains unclear. V was pared by 4 bases and J by 8 bases, with 6 bases between. Per the germline V gene, CDR1 is MNHNY and CDR2 is SVGAGI (reference sequence). This CDR3 contains 11 residues. CDR3 residues: CASSSPHEQFF. CDR3 DNA sequence: TGTGCCAGCAGTTCCCCCCATGAGCAGTTCTTC.

The chain joins TRBV6-1 to TRBJ2-1; 9 bases map to TRBD2. Trimming took 8 bases from V and 6 from J; bases not matched to a gene: 11. CDR3 length: 15 amino acids. Germline V CDR1 and CDR2: MNHNS, SASEGT. This CDR3 is CASRNAGTSFNEQFF. The CDR3 region has the DNA TGTGCCAGCCGCAACGCCGGGACTAGCTTCAATGAGCAGTTCTTC.

This clonotype is a singleton in its sample. The V call is TRBV11-3, the J call TRBJ2-6; D is uncertain. With 1 base removed from V and 3 bases from J, the gap between germline ends came to 7 bases. The CDR3 runs to 15 residues. Germline V gene sequence: CDR1 SGHNT, CDR2 YENEEA. The DNA for the CDR3 is TGTGCCAGCAGCTTAGCTAGTTTTGGGGCCAACGTCCTGACTTTC. Residues: CASSLASFGANVLTF.

The rearrangement joins TRBV7-2 to TRBJ2-2; either TRBD1 or TRBD2 may fit D (5 bases each). V lost 5 bases and J 5 bases, leaving 15 bases between the germline ends. CDR3 length: 15 amino acids. Germline V lookup: CDR1 SGHTA, CDR2 FQGNSA. CDR3 protein: CASSVGTAGTGELFF. The CDR3 nucleotides read TGTGCCAGCAGCGTCGGGACGGCTGGAACCGGGGAGCTGTTTTTT.

The table lists this clonotype with many counts. The V and J genes are TRBV5-1 and TRBJ1-1; D unresolved. This CDR3 is built from 13 residues. The V and J ends lost 2 bases and 3 bases respectively, with 8 bases between them. Germline V gene sequence: CDR1 SGHRS, CDR2 YFSETQ. The CDR3 loop reads CASSFTTDTEAFF. The CDR3, as DNA: TGCGCCAGCAGCTTTACCACAGACACTGAAGCTTTCTTT.

This rearrangement joins TRBV7-9 to TRBJ2-2; 7 nucleotides match TRBD2. V lost 2 bases, J lost 0 bases, and 3 bases stayed unmatched. The CDR3 length is 16 residues. Per the germline V gene, CDR1 is SEHNR and CDR2 is FQNEAQ (reference sequence). Here the CDR3 reads CASSLSSGTNTGELFF. DNA for the CDR3: TGTGCCAGCAGCTTATCTAGCGGCACGAACACCGGGGAGCTGTTTTTT.

This chain links TRBV6-4 with TRBJ2-3; D remains unclear. Between the trimmed V and J ends, which lost 0 bases and 6 bases, there was a span of 10 bases. The CDR3 covers 14 residues. Germline CDR1 reads MRHNA; CDR2 reads SNTAGT. CDR3 loop: CASSDSRAGDTQYF. DNA of the CDR3: TGTGCCAGCAGTGACTCCCGGGCAGGTGATACGCAGTATTTT.

This clonotype was recorded at least ten times. The chain links TRBV12-3 or TRBV12-4 to TRBJ1-5; D not resolved. The CDR3 runs to 16 residues. V lost 3 bases to trimming and J lost 0 bases, with 12 bases between them. In nucleotides, the CDR3 is TGTGCCAGCAGTTTTAGGGTGGGGTATAGCAATCAGCCCCAGCATTTT. This sequence encodes CASSFRVGYSNQPQHF.

This sequence joins TRBV5-1 and TRBJ2-2, with D unresolved. The V and J ends lost 3 bases and 5 bases respectively, with 8 bases between them. The CDR3 runs to 13 residues. CDR1 and CDR2 (germline): SGHRS, YFSETQ. The CDR3 DNA reads TGCGCCAGCAGCTCCACACAGACCGGGGAGCTGTTTTTT. Translating gives CASSSTQTGELFF.

This clonotype has only a few counts. The chain combines TRBV7-9 with TRBJ2-1, with 8 bases matching TRBD2. The germline gives CDR1 SEHNR, CDR2 FQNEAQ (reference sequence). V shed 5 bases and J 8 bases; nucleotides not matched to a gene: 8. The CDR3 is made up of 14 amino acids. CDR3 sequence reads: CASSGKREPHEQFF. In nucleotides, the CDR3 is TGTGCCAGCAGCGGAAAGCGGGAGCCCCATGAGCAGTTCTTC.

The J gene is TRBJ2-7, the V gene TRBV6-1, with D perhaps TRBD1 (5 bases). CDR3 length: 13 residues. The germline V gene encodes CDR1 MNHNS and CDR2 SASEGT. This chain's CDR3 is CVSRQPGLYEQYV. The CDR3 DNA sequence: TGTGTCAGCCGCCAGCCAGGGCTCTACGAGCAGTACGTC.

This chain uses TRBV5-1 with TRBJ1-1; D ambiguous. Germline-derived CDR1 and CDR2 are SGHRS and YFSETQ. This CDR3 is built from 13 residues. Trimming removed 4 bases from V and 3 bases from J, with 10 bases in between. The CDR3 bases are TGCGCCAGCAGCCCAATTGGGGACACTGAAGCTTTCTTT. It yields the protein CASSPIGDTEAFF.

The sample holds a few counts of this clonotype. The chain links TRBV5-5 to TRBJ2-7, with D possibly TRBD1 on 6 matching bases. With 0 bases removed from V and 5 bases from J, the gap between germline ends came to 9 bases. The germline gives CDR1 SGHKS, CDR2 YYEKEE (reference sequence). There are 13 residues in the CDR3. The CDR3 sequence: CASSLAGTNEQYF. For the CDR3, the DNA is TGTGCCAGCAGCTTGGCAGGGACAAACGAGCAGTACTTC.

As regards this clonotype: The junction departs from germline at one end; a sequencing error may be responsible. CDR3 nucleotides: TGCAGCGGCGGACTAGCGGGAGAGGGTGAGCAGCTCTTC. Translating it yields CSGGLAGEGEQLF. V and J are TRBV29-1 and TRBJ2-1, with 13 bases aligning to TRBD2. This CDR3 has 13 amino acids. The germline V gene encodes CDR1 SQVTM and CDR2 ANQGSEA.

The gene calls are TRBV5-1 and TRBJ2-5; no reliable D call. V was shortened by 0 bases and J by 5 bases, with 8 bases between the two germline ends. Germline-derived CDR1 and CDR2 are SGHRS and YFSETQ. The CDR3 runs 13 residues. CDR3 region: CASSLEGSETQYF. CDR3 DNA sequence: TGCGCCAGCAGCTTGGAGGGTTCGGAGACCCAGTACTTC.

This clonotype has ten or more counts. CDR3 loop: CASSIAYEQYF. Here the CDR3 DNA reads TGTGCCAGCAGCATAGCCTACGAGCAGTACTTC. The rearrangement joins TRBV12-3 or TRBV12-4 to TRBJ2-7, with D unclear. This CDR3 is built from 11 residues. V was clipped by 6 bases and J by 2 bases, with 5 bases between them.